The 15 T cell receptor beta chains below all came from one sample that was sequenced in a study of T cell responses to AZD1222 COVID-19 vaccine. The assay was immunoSEQ multiplex PCR, and TCRdb's table has in-frame clones only and misses some. The sample consists of about 130,000 clones, around 86% of them appearing once. This material consisted of peripheral blood, taken on day 0 of AZD1222 vaccination. The receptor set was obtained from an adult in good health.

This sequence joins TRBV6-4 and TRBJ2-7, with D unresolved. V lost 1 base and J lost 12, with 7 bases in between. The CDR3 totals 10 residues. The germline V gene encodes CDR1 MRHNA and CDR2 SNTAGT. The CDR3 nucleotides read TGTGCCAGCAGTGACTGTCACGGGTACTTC. As protein: CASSDCHGYF.

V usage is TRBV2 and J usage is TRBJ1-2; 7 bases map to TRBD1. The V gene's germline CDR1 is SNHLY and CDR2 FYNNEI. V lost 11 bases, J lost 8 bases, and 17 bases stayed unmatched. This CDR3 is built from 14 residues. The CDR3, as DNA: TGTGCCGACAAAAGGGGAGGGGGCGCGCAAGGCTACACCTTC. Translating gives CADKRGGGAQGYTF. Full variable domain (outside the CDR3, taken from reference TRBV2 and TRBJ1-2): EPEVTQTPSHQVTQMGQEVILRCVPISNHLYFYWYRQILGQKVEFLVSFYNNEISEKSEIFDDQFSVERPDGSNFTLKIRSTKLEDSAMYFCADKRGGGAQGYTFGSGTRLTVV.

The rearrangement links TRBV6-5 to TRBJ1-2; TRBD1 matches 7 bases. Trimming at V came to 6 bases and at J to 4 bases, leaving 8 bases not matched to a gene. Germline V gene lookup returns CDR1 MNHEY and CDR2 SVGAGI. The CDR3 has 14 amino acids. CDR3 sequence: CASREAGGGYGYTF. DNA for the CDR3: TGTGCCAGCAGGGAGGCAGGGGGTGGCTATGGCTACACCTTC.

This chain joins TRBV2 and TRBJ1-2; D is ambiguous. V lost 6 bases and J 2 bases, leaving 10 bases between the germline ends. Per germline, CDR1 SNHLY and CDR2 FYNNEI. The CDR3 is made up of 13 amino acids. CDR3 region: CASSRTVNYGYTF. The DNA of the CDR3 is TGTGCCAGCAGCCGGACCGTCAACTATGGCTACACCTTC.

The chain links TRBV6-1 to TRBJ1-5; no clear D. The CDR3 is 15 amino acids. Germline V gene lookup returns CDR1 MNHNS and CDR2 SASEGT. Trimming left V 3 bases short and J 3 bases short, with 12 bases between. This chain's CDR3 is CASSDGRRFNQPQHF. CDR3 sequence (DNA): TGTGCCAGCAGTGACGGACGGAGATTCAATCAGCCCCAGCATTTT.

This clone was seen a handful of times. The CDR3 region is CASRPGQVYGYTF. As DNA, the CDR3 is TGTGCCAGCAGACCCGGACAGGTATATGGCTACACCTTC. This rearrangement joins TRBV2 to TRBJ1-2; 7 positions agree with TRBD1. The CDR3 has 13 residues. The junction had 6 bases not matched to a gene; V was cut back by 6 bases and J by 5 bases. Germline V lookup: CDR1 SNHLY, CDR2 FYNNEI.

The chain combines TRBV2 with TRBJ1-2, with D possibly matching TRBD1 (5 bases). V lost 2 bases and J 4 bases, leaving 8 bases between the germline ends. CDR3 length: 13 amino acids. Germline CDR1 and CDR2: SNHLY and FYNNEI. The CDR3 DNA reads as TGTGCCAGCAGTGAACAGGGCCCCTATGGCTACACCTTC. Its translation is CASSEQGPYGYTF. Using reference TRBV2 and TRBJ1-2 for the parts outside the CDR3, the full variable domain is EPEVTQTPSHQVTQMGQEVILRCVPISNHLYFYWYRQILGQKVEFLVSFYNNEISEKSEIFDDQFSVERPDGSNFTLKIRSTKLEDSAMYFCASSEQGPYGYTFGSGTRLTVV.

J is TRBJ2-1 and V is TRBV2, with 8 bases matching TRBD2. The CDR3 length is 15 residues. The J segment lost 5 bases and the V segment lost 5 bases, leaving 8 bases of the junction unmatched. Germline CDR1 and CDR2: SNHLY and FYNNEI. The CDR3 DNA reads TGTGCCAGCAGTCACGGCACTAGCGGTCACAATGAGCAGTTCTTC. Amino acid sequence: CASSHGTSGHNEQFF.

The chain employs TRBV7-8 and TRBJ1-5; no firm D call. CDR1 is SGHVS and CDR2 is FQNEAQ in the germline V gene. The CDR3 is 14 residues long. The germline V and J ends were trimmed by 5 bases and 4 bases, with 12 bases remaining between them. The CDR3 sequence is CASSARTGNQPQHF. The CDR3, as DNA: TGTGCCAGCAGCGCTAGGACTGGGAATCAGCCCCAGCATTTT.

The V gene is TRBV11-2, the J gene TRBJ1-3; D is ambiguous. The CDR3 has 14 residues. Trimming left V 1 base short and J 3 bases short, with 7 bases between. Germline V gives CDR1 SGHAT, CDR2 FQNNGV. The DNA of the CDR3 is TGTGCCAGCAGCTTAGGGCGGGATGGAAACACCATATATTTT. This codes for CASSLGRDGNTIYF. The complete variable domain, with remaining parts taken from reference TRBV11-2 and TRBJ1-3, reads EAGVAQSPRYKIIEKRQSVAFWCNPISGHATLYWYQQILGQGPKLLIQFQNNGVVDDSQLPKDRFSAERLKGVDSTLKIQPAKLEDSAVYLCASSLGRDGNTIYFGEGSWLTVV.

The chain uses TRBV6-6 and TRBJ1-2, with TRBD1 matching 10 bases. CDR1 is MNHNY and CDR2 is SVGAGI in the germline V gene (reference sequence). This CDR3 is 16 amino acids long. Unmatched junction bases numbered 10, after V lost 5 bases and J lost 4 bases. Here the CDR3 reads CASSRQGARLSYGYTF. DNA for the CDR3: TGTGCCAGCAGTCGACAGGGGGCACGTCTCAGCTATGGCTACACCTTC.

The chain uses TRBV7-9 and TRBJ1-2; D is unclear. The CDR3 has 14 residues. Germline V lookup: CDR1 SEHNR, CDR2 FQNEAQ (reference sequence). Trimming removed 1 base at V and 7 bases at J, with 13 bases between. The CDR3 DNA reads TGTGCCAGCAGCTTAGAGACCGGCGGGTCTGGCTACACCTTC. Translated, it gives CASSLETGGSGYTF.

The chain joins TRBV7-5 to TRBJ1-1. TRBV7-5 is shown as a pseudogene. The CDR3 runs 12 residues. CDR3 residues: CARSPQAWEAFF. The CDR3 DNA reads as TGTGCCAGAAGCCCCCAAGCGTGGGAAGCTTTCTTT.

This chain uses TRBV18 with TRBJ1-2, with D possibly TRBD1 on 6 matching bases. The CDR3 loop spans 15 amino acids. Trimming removed 8 bases at V and 4 bases at J, with 20 bases between. Germline V CDR1 and CDR2: KGHSH, LQKENI. CDR3 bases: TGTGCCAGCGCGACCCCCGGGACACAAACCTATGGCTACACCTTC. Its translation is CASATPGTQTYGYTF.

The chain recombines TRBV27 with TRBJ1-2; D may be TRBD1 (5 bases). CDR3 length equals 15 residues. Germline CDR1 and CDR2: MNHEY and SMNVEV (reference sequence). Trimming cost V 10 bases and J 4 bases, with 22 bases left between them. The CDR3 bases are TGTGCCACTCGGGCTTTCGGGGGACGCTCCTATGGCTACACCTTC. Its translation: CATRAFGGRSYGYTF.